The 27 T cell receptor beta chains below were found in one sample sequenced in a study of shared T cell receptors in the human thymus. Produced via immunoSEQ multiplex PCR; TCRdb's table is partial and in-frame only. In the table there are around 730,000 clones, over 75% of which are singletons. The same data also went into a second study, on human thymus T cells.

Source material: thymocytes. The receptors come from a girl in the first two years of life with a congenital heart defect.

V and J are TRBV11-2 and TRBJ1-2; D might be TRBD1 (5 bases). The germline V and J ends were trimmed by 4 bases and 13 bases, with 16 bases remaining between them. Germline CDR1 SGHAT, CDR2 FQNNGV. The CDR3 is 12 amino acids. For the CDR3, the DNA is TGTGCCAGCAGCTCTGGGGGGAGGGTTGGCACCTTC. It encodes CASSSGGRVGTF.

The rearrangement uses TRBV5-6 and TRBJ1-2; D is unresolved. Germline V gives CDR1 SGHDT, CDR2 YYEEEE. V was shortened by 0 bases and J by 7 bases, with 13 bases between the two germline ends. The CDR3 has 14 amino acids. The CDR3: CASSLVGRERGYTF. In DNA form, the CDR3 reads TGTGCCAGCAGCTTGGTTGGGAGGGAACGTGGCTACACCTTC.

The V call is TRBV6-5, the J call TRBJ2-3, with 8 positions matching TRBD1. This CDR3 comprises 15 residues. J was trimmed by 2 bases and V by 4 bases; bases with no gene match: 5. From germline, CDR1 is MNHEY and CDR2 SVGAGI. Here the CDR3 DNA reads TGTGCCAGCAGTTCGCAGGGGGCCGACACAGATACGCAGTATTTT. This translates into CASSSQGADTDTQYF.

The V and J genes are TRBV18 and TRBJ1-1; D remains unclear. V gave up 0 bases and J gave up 12 bases, with 17 bases separating them. The germline gives CDR1 KGHSH, CDR2 LQKENI. The CDR3 sequence is 14 residues long. The CDR3 nucleotides are TGTGCCAGCTCACCACCGTCACAGCCAACATATACTTTCTTT. Amino acids: CASSPPSQPTYTFF.

V is TRBV6-1 and J is TRBJ2-3; D gene uncertain. V dropped 4 bases and J dropped 2 bases, with 13 bases sitting between them. The germline gives CDR1 MNHNS, CDR2 SASEGT. The CDR3 loop spans 15 amino acids. CDR3 sequence reads: CASSVLVSPTDTQYF. For the CDR3, the DNA is TGTGCCAGCAGTGTTCTAGTCTCCCCCACAGATACGCAGTATTTT.

CDR3 amino acids: CASNQRGFSYEQYF. In DNA form, the CDR3 reads TGCGCCAGCAATCAGCGGGGGTTCTCCTACGAGCAGTACTTC. The chain is built from TRBV5-1 and TRBJ2-7, with 8 bases fitting TRBD2. The CDR3 covers 14 residues. V lost 6 bases, J lost 0 bases, and 5 bases stayed unmatched. Per the germline V gene, CDR1 is SGHRS and CDR2 is YFSETQ.

The CDR3 protein is CASSLAQASGGAGTDTQYF. The CDR3 region has the DNA TGCGCCAGCAGCTTGGCCCAGGCTAGCGGGGGGGCCGGCACAGATACGCAGTATTTT. The rearrangement uses TRBV5-1 and TRBJ2-3; 12 bases line up with TRBD2. Germline V gene lookup returns CDR1 SGHRS and CDR2 YFSETQ. This CDR3 comprises 19 residues. J was trimmed by 1 base and V by 0 bases; bases with no gene match: 9.

J is TRBJ2-5 and V is TRBV18, with TRBD1 identical over 7 bases. CDR1 KGHSH and CDR2 LQKENI come from the germline V gene. Unmatched junction bases numbered 2, after V lost 4 bases and J lost 3 bases. CDR3 size: 13 residues. The chain's CDR3 is CASSLTGEETQYF. CDR3 coding DNA: TGTGCCAGCTCACTCACAGGGGAAGAGACCCAGTACTTC.

The chain joins TRBV4-1 to TRBJ1-5; 7 bases match TRBD1. Unmatched junction bases numbered 8, after V lost 0 bases and J lost 6 bases. The CDR3 length is 16 residues. Germline CDR1 MGHRA, CDR2 YSYEKL. CDR3 amino acids: CASSQEGRQGSQPQHF. Here the CDR3 DNA reads TGCGCCAGCAGCCAAGAGGGGCGACAGGGAAGTCAGCCCCAGCATTTT.

This rearrangement joins TRBV4-3 to TRBJ1-4, with 9 bases aligning to TRBD1. This CDR3 has 20 residues. The ends lost 3 bases at V and 3 bases at J; junction bases unmatched: 17. The germline gives CDR1 LGHNA, CDR2 YSLEER. The CDR3 DNA follows: TGCGCCAGCAGCCAGCCCCTGGGTACAGGGGGCCGACAAGCTAATGAAAAACTGTTTTTT. This gives the protein CASSQPLGTGGRQANEKLFF.

This chain links TRBV30 with TRBJ1-1; D is perhaps TRBD1 (5 bases). This CDR3 has 12 residues. Germline CDR1 GTSNPN, CDR2 SVGIG (reference sequence). The ends were cut back, 2 bases at V and 1 base at J, with 5 bases in the middle. Here the CDR3 DNA reads TGTGCCTGGAGTCAGGGGAACACTGAAGCTTTCTTT. Amino acids: CAWSQGNTEAFF.

For the CDR3, the DNA is TGTGCCAGCAGCGATGACAGGGGACCCAACTACGAGCAGTACTTC. It translates to CASSDDRGPNYEQYF. V usage is TRBV9 and J usage is TRBJ2-7, with 8 bases identical to TRBD1. CDR1 and CDR2 (germline): SGDLS, YYNGEE. The CDR3 extends over 15 amino acids. The V and J ends lost 3 bases and 3 bases, in that order; junction bases with no gene match: 8.

The chain recombines TRBV5-6 with TRBJ2-3; the match to TRBD2 covers 15 bases. CDR1 and CDR2 from the germline V gene are SGHDT and YYEEEE. The CDR3 loop spans 19 amino acids. Losses at the gene ends were 3 bases for V and 3 bases for J; bases not matched to a gene: 11. The CDR3 DNA follows: TGTGCCAGCAGCTCCAAGAGTGGGACTAGCGGGGGGCCTACAGATACGCAGTATTTT. Protein sequence: CASSSKSGTSGGPTDTQYF.

The chain combines TRBV9 with TRBJ1-1; TRBD1 might be the D (6 bases). The CDR3 runs to 15 residues. The germline V and J ends were trimmed by 0 bases and 2 bases, with 11 bases remaining between them. CDR1 SGDLS and CDR2 YYNGEE come from the germline V gene. The CDR3 coding sequence is TGTGCCAGCAGCGTAGAGGGGGGGACTAACACTGAAGCTTTCTTT. This encodes CASSVEGGTNTEAFF.

CDR3 sequence (DNA): TGTGCCAGCAGCTTAATCCCTAGCGGGGGCCTCTACAATGAGCAGTTCTTC. Translated: CASSLIPSGGLYNEQFF. V is TRBV11-2 and J is TRBJ2-1; 10 nucleotides agree with TRBD2. This CDR3 contains 17 residues. After removal of 2 bases from V and 3 bases from J, the junction contained 7 bases not matched to a gene. Germline V CDR1 and CDR2: SGHAT, FQNNGV. The whole variable domain, filled in from reference TRBV11-2 and TRBJ2-1, reads EAGVAQSPRYKIIEKRQSVAFWCNPISGHATLYWYQQILGQGPKLLIQFQNNGVVDDSQLPKDRFSAERLKGVDSTLKIQPAKLEDSAVYLCASSLIPSGGLYNEQFFGPGTRLTVL.

This clone was observed once. The rearrangement uses TRBV7-2 and TRBJ1-6; tentatively, D is TRBD1 (5 bases). The CDR3 sequence is 19 residues long. Germline V lookup: CDR1 SGHTA, CDR2 FQGNSA. V lost 5 bases, J lost 4 bases, and 24 bases lay in between. CDR3 sequence reads: CASSLEEGAMNFYNSPLHF. In nucleotides, the CDR3 is TGTGCCAGCAGCCTAGAGGAAGGGGCGATGAACTTTTATAATTCACCCCTCCACTTT.

This chain connects TRBV15 to TRBJ2-2; TRBD2 matches at 7 bases. Germline V CDR1 and CDR2: LNHNV, YYDKDF (reference sequence). Losses at the gene ends were 0 bases for V and 7 bases for J; bases not matched to a gene: 11. This CDR3 spans 17 amino acids. DNA of the CDR3: TGTGCCACCAGCAGAGAAAGGGAGGCAGGGAGGGACGGGGAGCTGTTTTTT. This translates into CATSREREAGRDGELFF.

This sequence joins TRBV14 and TRBJ2-3, with a possible D match to TRBD2 (5 bases). The CDR3 has 16 residues. Trimming removed 0 bases at V and 4 bases at J, with 14 bases between. Germline lookup yields CDR1 SGHDN and CDR2 FVKESK. CDR3 nucleotides: TGTGCCAGCAGCCAAGACTTACTAGACCTTGCAGATACGCAGTATTTT. Amino acids: CASSQDLLDLADTQYF.

The CDR3 loop reads CASSPRDRHNEQFF. The DNA of the CDR3 is TGTGCCAGCAGCCCCCGGGACAGGCACAATGAGCAGTTCTTC. The rearrangement links TRBV7-2 to TRBJ2-1; 8 bases are a match to TRBD1. With V trimmed by 5 bases and J by 5 bases, 5 bases remained unmatched. The CDR3 loop spans 14 amino acids. In germline, CDR1 is SGHTA, CDR2 FQGNSA.

This chain uses TRBV12-5 with TRBJ2-3; 13 positions match TRBD2. Germline trimming cut 7 bases from V and 2 bases from J; bases unmatched to any gene: 6. The V gene's germline CDR1 is LGHNT and CDR2 FRNRAP. The CDR3 runs 16 residues. This CDR3 reads CASVGTSGANTDTQYF. CDR3 DNA sequence: TGTGCTAGTGTCGGGACTAGCGGGGCCAACACAGATACGCAGTATTTT. The full variable domain, completed using reference TRBV12-5 and TRBJ2-3, is DARVTQTPRHKVTEMGQEVTMRCQPILGHNTVFWYRQTMMQGLELLAYFRNRAPLDDSGMPKDRFSAEMPDATLATLKIQPSEPRDSAVYFCASVGTSGANTDTQYFGPGTRLTVL.

The V gene is TRBV4-1, the J gene TRBJ1-2, with D possibly matching TRBD1 (6 bases). V was pared by 0 bases and J by 6 bases, with 17 bases between. The CDR3 spans 16 residues. CDR1 is MGHRA and CDR2 is YSYEKL in the germline V gene. CDR3 loop: CASSQDYLGQKDGYTF. In DNA, the CDR3 is TGCGCCAGCAGCCAAGATTATTTAGGACAGAAAGATGGCTACACCTTC.

This chain joins TRBV12-5 and TRBJ2-7; D remains ambiguous. The V end was cut by 4 bases, the J end by 6 bases, with 13 bases between. Germline CDR1 is LGHNT and CDR2 is FRNRAP. There are 13 residues in the CDR3. The CDR3 here is CASGSRRGIEQYF. In DNA form, the CDR3 reads TGTGCTAGTGGTTCCCGAAGAGGAATCGAGCAGTACTTC.

This clone appeared a single time. The chain is built from TRBV28 and TRBJ1-1; D uncertain. Germline V CDR1 and CDR2: MDHEN, SYDVKM. V dropped 3 bases and J dropped 12 bases, with 20 bases sitting between them. The CDR3 covers 14 residues. The CDR3 DNA reads as TGTGCCAGCAGTTTGCCCGCCAGAGGGTTTTTCCCTTTCTTT. Its translation is CASSLPARGFFPFF.

The V call is TRBV19, the J call TRBJ2-1, with no clear D. Germline V gives CDR1 LNHDA, CDR2 SQIVND (reference sequence). V lost 5 bases, J lost 6 bases, and 17 bases lay in between. This CDR3 has 15 amino acids. The CDR3 DNA reads as TGTGCCAGTAGTCCCCTAGTCGTCCCTCGCAATGAGCAGTTCTTC. It translates to CASSPLVVPRNEQFF.

The chain links TRBV11-2 to TRBJ2-7, with D possibly being TRBD1 (5 bases). Germline V gives CDR1 SGHAT, CDR2 FQNNGV. CDR3 length: 14 amino acids. V was shortened by 8 bases and J by 3 bases, with 17 bases between the two germline ends. CDR3 sequence: CASCSQGTGYEQYF. DNA of the CDR3: TGTGCCAGCTGCTCTCAGGGAACGGGCTACGAGCAGTACTTC. The full variable domain, its missing parts supplied by reference TRBV11-2 and TRBJ2-7, is EAGVAQSPRYKIIEKRQSVAFWCNPISGHATLYWYQQILGQGPKLLIQFQNNGVVDDSQLPKDRFSAERLKGVDSTLKIQPAKLEDSAVYLCASCSQGTGYEQYFGPGTRLTVT.

The rearrangement links TRBV15 to TRBJ1-6, with D possibly TRBD1 on 5 matching bases. Deletions cut 5 bases from V and 9 bases from J, with 17 bases between. The CDR3 length is 15 residues. Germline CDR1 and CDR2: LNHNV and YYDKDF (reference sequence). CDR3 protein: CATSPSPGASSPLHF. DNA of the CDR3: TGTGCCACCAGCCCTTCCCCTGGGGCGTCTTCACCCCTCCACTTT.

Remarks on this clone: Other DNA sequences within the sample encode an identical CDR3. This chain's CDR3 is CASSLIRNTEAFF. As DNA, the CDR3 is TGTGCCAGCAGCTTAATCAGGAACACTGAAGCTTTCTTT. The chain couples TRBV13 to TRBJ1-1; no definite D call. V lost 2 bases and J lost 1, with 5 bases in between. The CDR3 is 13 amino acids. CDR1 is PRHDT, CDR2 FYEKMQ, per germline (reference sequence).